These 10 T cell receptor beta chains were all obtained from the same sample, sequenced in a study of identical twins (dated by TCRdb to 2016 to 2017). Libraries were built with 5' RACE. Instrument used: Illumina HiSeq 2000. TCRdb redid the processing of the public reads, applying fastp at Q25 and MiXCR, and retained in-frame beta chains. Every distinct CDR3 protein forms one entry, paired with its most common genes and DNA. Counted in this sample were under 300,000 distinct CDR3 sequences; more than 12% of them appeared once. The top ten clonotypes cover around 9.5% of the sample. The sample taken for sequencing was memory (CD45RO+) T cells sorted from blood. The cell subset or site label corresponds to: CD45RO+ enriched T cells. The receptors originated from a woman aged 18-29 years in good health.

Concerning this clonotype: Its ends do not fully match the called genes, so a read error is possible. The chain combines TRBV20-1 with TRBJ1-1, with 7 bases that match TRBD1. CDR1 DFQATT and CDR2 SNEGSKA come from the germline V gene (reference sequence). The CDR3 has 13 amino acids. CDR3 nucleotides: TGCAGTGCTAGAGACAGGGGGAACATTGAAGCTTTCTTT. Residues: CSARDRGNIEAFF.

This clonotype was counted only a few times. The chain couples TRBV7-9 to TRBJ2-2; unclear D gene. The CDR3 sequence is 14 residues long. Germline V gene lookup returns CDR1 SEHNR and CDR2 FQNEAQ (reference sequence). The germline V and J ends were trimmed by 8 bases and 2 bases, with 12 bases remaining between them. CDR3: CASAFGANTGELFF. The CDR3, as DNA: TGTGCCAGCGCCTTTGGAGCAAACACCGGGGAGCTGTTTTTT.

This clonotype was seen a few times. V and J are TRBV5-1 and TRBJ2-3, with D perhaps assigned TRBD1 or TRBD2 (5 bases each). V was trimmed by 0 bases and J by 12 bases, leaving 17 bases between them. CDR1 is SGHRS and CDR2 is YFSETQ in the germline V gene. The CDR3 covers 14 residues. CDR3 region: CASSLARDRQPQYF. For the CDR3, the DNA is TGCGCCAGCAGCTTGGCCCGGGACCGCCAACCTCAGTATTTT.

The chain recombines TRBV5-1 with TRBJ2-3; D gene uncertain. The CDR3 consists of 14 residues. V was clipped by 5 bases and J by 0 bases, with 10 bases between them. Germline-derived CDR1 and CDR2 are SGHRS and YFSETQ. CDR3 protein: CASSVIDSTDTQYF. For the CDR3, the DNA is TGCGCCAGCAGTGTCATAGATAGCACAGATACGCAGTATTTT. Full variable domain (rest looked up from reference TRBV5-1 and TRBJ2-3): KAGVTQTPRYLIKTRGQQVTLSCSPISGHRSVSWYQQTPGQGLQFLFEYFSETQRNKGNFPGRFSGRQFSNSRSEMNVSTLELGDSALYLCASSVIDSTDTQYFGPGTRLTVL.

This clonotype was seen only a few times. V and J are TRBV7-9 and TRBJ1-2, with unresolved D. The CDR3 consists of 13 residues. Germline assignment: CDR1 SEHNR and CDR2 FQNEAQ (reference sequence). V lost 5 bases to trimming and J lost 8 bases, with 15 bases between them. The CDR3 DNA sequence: TGTGCCAGCAGCCCCCCCGGCGACGTGGGCTACACCTTC. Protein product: CASSPPGDVGYTF.

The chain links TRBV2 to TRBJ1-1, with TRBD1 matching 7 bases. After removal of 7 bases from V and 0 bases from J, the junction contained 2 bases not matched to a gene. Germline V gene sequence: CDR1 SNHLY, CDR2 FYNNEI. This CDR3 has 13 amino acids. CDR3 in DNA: TGTGCCAGCATGACAGGGATGAACACTGAAGCTTTCTTT. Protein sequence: CASMTGMNTEAFF.

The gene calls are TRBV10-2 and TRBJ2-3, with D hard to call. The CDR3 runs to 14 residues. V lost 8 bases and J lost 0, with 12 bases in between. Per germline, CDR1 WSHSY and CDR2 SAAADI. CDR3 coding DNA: TGCGCCAGCGGCGACCTACTGAGCACAGATACGCAGTATTTT. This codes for CASGDLLSTDTQYF.

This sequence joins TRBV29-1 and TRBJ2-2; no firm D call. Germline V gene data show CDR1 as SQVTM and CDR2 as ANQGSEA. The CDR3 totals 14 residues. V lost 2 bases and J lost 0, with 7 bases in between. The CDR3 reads CSVESSANTGELFF. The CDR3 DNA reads TGCAGCGTTGAATCCTCCGCGAACACCGGGGAGCTGTTTTTT.

Here the CDR3 DNA reads TGTGCCAGCAGCTTAGAGGGACAGGGCTACGAGCAGTACTTC. Its translation: CASSLEGQGYEQYF. The chain is built from TRBV7-6 and TRBJ2-7; 9 bases map to TRBD1. V shed 1 base and J 3 bases; nucleotides not matched to a gene: 1. This CDR3 has 14 residues. Germline V gene data show CDR1 as SGHVS and CDR2 as FNYEAQ.

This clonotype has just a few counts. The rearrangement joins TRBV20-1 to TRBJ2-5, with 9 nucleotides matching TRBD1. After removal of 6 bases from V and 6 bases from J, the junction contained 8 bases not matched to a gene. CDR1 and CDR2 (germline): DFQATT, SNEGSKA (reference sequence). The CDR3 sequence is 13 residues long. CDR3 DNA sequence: TGCAGTGCCCAGGACAGGGGCCCCCAGACCCAGTACTTC. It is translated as CSAQDRGPQTQYF.